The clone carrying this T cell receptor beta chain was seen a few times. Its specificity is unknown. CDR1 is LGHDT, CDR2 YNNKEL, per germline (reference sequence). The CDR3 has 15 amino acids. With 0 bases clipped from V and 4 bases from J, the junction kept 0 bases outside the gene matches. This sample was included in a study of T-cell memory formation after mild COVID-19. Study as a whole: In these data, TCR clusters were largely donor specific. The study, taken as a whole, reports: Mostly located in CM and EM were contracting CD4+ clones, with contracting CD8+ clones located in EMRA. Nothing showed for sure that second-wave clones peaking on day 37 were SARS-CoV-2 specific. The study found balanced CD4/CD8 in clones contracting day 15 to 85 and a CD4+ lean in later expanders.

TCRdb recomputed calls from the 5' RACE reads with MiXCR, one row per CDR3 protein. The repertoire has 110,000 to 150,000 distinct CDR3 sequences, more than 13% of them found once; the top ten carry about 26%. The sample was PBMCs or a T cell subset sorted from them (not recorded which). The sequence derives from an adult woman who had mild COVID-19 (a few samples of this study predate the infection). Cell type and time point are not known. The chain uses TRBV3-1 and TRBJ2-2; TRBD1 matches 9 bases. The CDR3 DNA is TGTGCCAGCAGCCAAGAGACAGGGGGCACCGGGGAGCTGTTTTTT. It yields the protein CASSQETGGTGELFF.